This T cell receptor beta chain appears in the sequencing data of a study of OX40 agonist ivuxolimab in advanced cancers. For the study at large: Every 2 weeks, ivuxolimab was infused into the patients intravenously at between 0.01 and 10 mg/kg. Two patients with cutaneous melanoma and one with hepatocellular carcinoma, three in total, showed partial responses. Cohort: roughly 80% men, mean age approximately 66, aged roughly 23 to 79.

Profiled with immunoSEQ multiplex PCR; TCRdb holds only in-frame clones, not every one. The sample yields 95,000 to 100,000 clones, about four fifths seen once. This clone has more than one count but fewer than ten. Patients were ruled out by autoimmune disease history or systemic immunosuppression. The origin of this receptor is an adult with an advanced solid tumor such as melanoma, head and neck, liver or kidney cancer. The sample was CD4+ or CD8+ T cells sorted from blood, taken in a trial of the OX40 agonist ivuxolimab.

CDR3 loop: CASSLTSSNQPQHF. In nucleotides, the CDR3 is TGTGCCAGCAGTTTGACGTCTAGCAATCAGCCCCAGCATTTT. This chain uses TRBV28 with TRBJ1-5; D unresolved. The CDR3 loop spans 14 amino acids. Trimming took 3 bases from V and 0 from J, leaving 6 bases between them. Looked up from germline, CDR1 is MDHEN and CDR2 is SYDVKM. The complete variable domain, with remaining parts taken from reference TRBV28 and TRBJ1-5, reads DVKVTQSSRYLVKRTGEKVFLECVQDMDHENMFWYRQDPGLGLRLIYFSYDVKMKEKGDIPEGYSVSREKKERFSLILESASTNQTSMYLCASSLTSSNQPQHFGDGTRLSIL.